Following are 18 T cell receptor beta chains from one sample sequenced in a study of T cell changes during pregnancy in multiple sclerosis. TCRdb's copy holds only in-frame clones and misses some; the assay was immunoSEQ multiplex PCR. The data show 40,000 to 50,000 clones, 94% seen once. Material: CD4+ T cells from peripheral blood mononuclear cells, obtained in the first trimester of pregnancy. These receptors came from a female donor with multiple sclerosis, enrolled in a pregnancy study.

The V and J genes are TRBV5-5 and TRBJ1-1; D perhaps matches TRBD1 (6 bases). There are 14 residues in the CDR3. CDR1 and CDR2 from the germline V gene are SGHKS and YYEKEE (reference sequence). The germline V and J ends were trimmed by 5 bases and 2 bases, with 13 bases remaining between them. Here the CDR3 reads CASSFMDSNTEAFF. The DNA of the CDR3 is TGTGCCAGCAGTTTCATGGACAGCAACACTGAAGCTTTCTTT.

The chain couples TRBV19 to TRBJ2-3, with D perhaps matching TRBD2 (6 bases). The CDR3 contains 15 residues. Trimming took 3 bases from V and 0 from J, leaving 10 bases between them. CDR1 and CDR2 (germline): LNHDA, SQIVND (reference sequence). CDR3 sequence (DNA): TGTGCCAGTAGTATCAGTGGGGGGAGCACAGATACGCAGTATTTT. Translation gives CASSISGGSTDTQYF.

This clone has more than one count but fewer than ten. The chain recombines TRBV6-5 with TRBJ1-1, with a possible D match to TRBD1 (5 bases). The CDR3 consists of 14 residues. Trimming stripped 4 bases from V and 1 base from J, with 10 bases between. The germline gives CDR1 MNHEY, CDR2 SVGAGI. The CDR3 spells CASSSTGRNTEAFF. As DNA, the CDR3 is TGTGCCAGCAGTTCTACAGGTCGGAACACTGAAGCTTTCTTT.

The chain joins TRBV5-4 to TRBJ2-3, with D possibly TRBD2 on 5 matching bases. The CDR3 consists of 14 residues. From germline, CDR1 is SGHNT and CDR2 YYREEE (reference sequence). V lost 3 bases, J lost 1 base, and 9 bases lay in between. This CDR3 is CASSWTPRTDTQYF. DNA of the CDR3: TGTGCCAGCAGCTGGACTCCCCGCACAGATACGCAGTATTTT.

The CDR3 nucleotides read TGTGCCAGTAGTGTTAGGCGGAATGAGCAGTTCTTC. Translating it yields CASSVRRNEQFF. V and J are TRBV19 and TRBJ2-1; D ambiguous. The germline CDR1 and CDR2 sequences are LNHDA and SQIVND (reference sequence). The CDR3 has 12 residues. V dropped 5 bases and J dropped 7 bases, with 9 bases sitting between them.

The chain is built from TRBV7-8 and TRBJ2-7; D might be TRBD1 (5 bases). Trimming left V 5 bases short and J 6 bases short, with 20 bases between. Germline CDR1 is SGHVS and CDR2 is FQNEAQ. This CDR3 contains 15 residues. The CDR3 nucleotides read TGTGCCAGCAGCACCCAGACAGCCTCCCTTAGCGAGCAGTACTTC. This gives the protein CASSTQTASLSEQYF.

This chain links TRBV6-1 with TRBJ1-5, with D perhaps TRBD1 (6 bases). CDR1 is MNHNS and CDR2 is SASEGT in the germline V gene. Trimming pared 6 bases from V and 5 bases from J, leaving 14 bases between. This CDR3 region has 14 residues. The CDR3 coding sequence is TGTGCCAGCAGACCTAACAGGGTAGATCAGCCCCAGCATTTT. Encoded protein: CASRPNRVDQPQHF.

This clone was detected only a few times. This chain uses TRBV2 with TRBJ1-5; 9 positions match TRBD1. Germline assignment: CDR1 SNHLY and CDR2 FYNNEI. V was clipped by 6 bases and J by 7 bases; unmatched bases: 7. CDR3 length: 14 residues. CDR3 nucleotides: TGTGCCAGCAGAACCGGACAGGGGAGCCAGCCCCAGCATTTT. Translated, it gives CASRTGQGSQPQHF.

The chain employs TRBV15 and TRBJ2-1; no clear D gene. Per the germline V gene, CDR1 is LNHNV and CDR2 is YYDKDF (reference sequence). This CDR3 contains 15 residues. The V gene lost 1 base and the J gene lost 0 bases, with 7 bases spanning the gap. CDR3 coding DNA: TGTGCCACCAGCAGAGCGGAGAACTCCTACAATGAGCAGTTCTTC. It translates to CATSRAENSYNEQFF. Together with reference TRBV15 and TRBJ2-1, the CDR3 gives the full variable domain: DAMVIQNPRYQVTQFGKPVTLSCSQTLNHNVMYWYQQKSSQAPKLLFHYYDKDFNNEADTPDNFQSRRPNTSFCFLDIRSPGLGDTAMYLCATSRAENSYNEQFFGPGTRLTVL.

J is TRBJ2-1 and V is TRBV30; 9 positions match TRBD2. Germline V gene sequence: CDR1 GTSNPN, CDR2 SVGIG (reference sequence). The CDR3 covers 13 residues. The trim removed 8 bases at V and 8 bases at J, leaving 10 bases unmatched. This CDR3 is CAGTVAGVYEQFF. CDR3 nucleotide sequence: TGTGCCGGGACGGTAGCGGGGGTCTATGAGCAGTTCTTC. The variable domain in full, with the rest retrieved from reference TRBV30 and TRBJ2-1, is SQTIHQWPATLVQPVGSPLSLECTVEGTSNPNLYWYRQAAGRGLQLLFYSVGIGQISSEVPQNLSASRPQDRQFILSSKKLLLSDSGFYLCAGTVAGVYEQFFGPGTRLTVL.

This rearrangement joins TRBV2 to TRBJ1-4; no definite D call. Germline loops: CDR1 SNHLY, CDR2 FYNNEI. The V and J ends lost 8 bases and 0 bases respectively, with 10 bases between them. The CDR3 runs 14 residues. CDR3 in amino acids: CASGQGTTNEKLFF. The CDR3 DNA sequence: TGTGCCAGCGGGCAAGGAACAACTAATGAAAAACTGTTTTTT.

The J gene is TRBJ2-3, the V gene TRBV30; 11 bases are a match to TRBD2. J lost 2 bases, V lost 0 bases, and 16 bases had no gene match. Germline V gene lookup returns CDR1 GTSNPN and CDR2 SVGIG (reference sequence). This CDR3 spans 20 amino acids. The CDR3 DNA follows: TGTGCCTGGAGTGTAGGGCGGCTAGCGGGGGGAAAACGGCACACAGATACGCAGTATTTT. It codes for CAWSVGRLAGGKRHTDTQYF.

V usage is TRBV10-2 and J usage is TRBJ2-3; 8 bases align to TRBD2. V gave up 4 bases and J gave up 0 bases; unmatched junction bases: 18. CDR3 length: 20 amino acids. The germline V gene encodes CDR1 WSHSY and CDR2 SAAADI. CDR3 in DNA: TGCGCCAGCAGTGGAAGGCGGTTCGGCGGGGGGATCCCGAGCACAGATACGCAGTATTTT. It codes for CASSGRRFGGGIPSTDTQYF.

The chain has TRBV7-6 and TRBJ1-4; 8 nucleotides line up with TRBD1. V gave up 0 bases and J gave up 6 bases; unmatched junction bases: 6. Germline V gene data show CDR1 as SGHVS and CDR2 as FNYEAQ. The CDR3 contains 16 residues. CDR3 in amino acids: CASSLAYKDRDEKLFF. The CDR3 nucleotides read TGTGCCAGCAGCTTAGCGTATAAGGACAGGGATGAAAAACTGTTTTTT.

This rearrangement joins TRBV10-3 to TRBJ1-5; 7 bases agree with TRBD1. The germline CDR1 and CDR2 sequences are ENHRY and SYGVKD. The CDR3 has 15 residues. The junction had 8 bases not matched to a gene; V was cut back by 7 bases and J by 2 bases. The CDR3 sequence is CAIKTGVEGNQPQHF. The CDR3 DNA sequence: TGTGCCATCAAAACAGGGGTTGAGGGCAATCAGCCCCAGCATTTT.

This clone was detected a few times. CDR3 nucleotides: TGTGCCAGCAGCTTGGTAACTGCACAGCAGACTGAAGCTTTCTTT. Protein product: CASSLVTAQQTEAFF. This chain joins TRBV5-4 and TRBJ1-1; D not certain. CDR3 size: 15 residues. Germline V gene lookup returns CDR1 SGHNT and CDR2 YYREEE (reference sequence). V was trimmed by 0 bases and J by 5 bases, leaving 14 bases between them.

This clone was recorded once. The V gene is TRBV4-1, the J gene TRBJ1-2, with D tentatively TRBD1 (5 bases). CDR1 is MGHRA, CDR2 YSYEKL, per germline. The ends were cut back, 1 base at V and 1 base at J, with 13 bases in the middle. The CDR3 has 16 residues. The CDR3 region is CASSQATGTHNYGYTF. CDR3 sequence (DNA): TGCGCCAGCAGCCAAGCGACGGGGACTCATAACTATGGCTACACCTTC.

The rearrangement links TRBV5-1 to TRBJ2-3; D remains ambiguous. The CDR3 loop spans 16 amino acids. Germline CDR1 SGHRS, CDR2 YFSETQ. The germline V and J ends were trimmed by 1 base and 1 base, with 13 bases remaining between them. CDR3 sequence reads: CASSLTRRGGTDTQYF. CDR3 nucleotides: TGCGCCAGCAGCTTGACGAGGAGAGGAGGCACAGATACGCAGTATTTT.